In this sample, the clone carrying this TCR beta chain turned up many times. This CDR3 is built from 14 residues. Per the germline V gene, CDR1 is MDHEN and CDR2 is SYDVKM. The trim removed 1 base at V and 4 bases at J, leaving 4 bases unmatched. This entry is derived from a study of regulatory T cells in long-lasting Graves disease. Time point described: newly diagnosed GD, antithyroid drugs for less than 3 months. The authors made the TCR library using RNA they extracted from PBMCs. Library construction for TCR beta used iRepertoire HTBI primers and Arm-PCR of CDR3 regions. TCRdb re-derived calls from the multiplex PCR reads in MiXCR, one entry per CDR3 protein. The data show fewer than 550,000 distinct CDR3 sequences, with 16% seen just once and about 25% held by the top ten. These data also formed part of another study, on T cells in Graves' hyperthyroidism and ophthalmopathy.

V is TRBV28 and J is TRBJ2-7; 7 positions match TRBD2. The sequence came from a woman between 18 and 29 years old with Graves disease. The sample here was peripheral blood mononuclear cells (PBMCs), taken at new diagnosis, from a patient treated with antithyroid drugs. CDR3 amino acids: CASSLSGLHYEQYF. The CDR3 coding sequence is TGTGCCAGCAGTTTATCGGGACTACATTACGAGCAGTACTTC.